This T cell receptor beta chain originates from a study of technical replicates of blood from a handful of donors. Repertoires were generated with immunoSEQ multiplex PCR, while TCRdb's copy carries only in-frame clones and drops some. The profile shows under 90,000 clones, roughly 93% of them singletons. The CDR3 is made up of 16 amino acids. V was clipped by 8 bases and J by 0 bases, with 14 bases between them. Germline values: CDR1 LNHDA, CDR2 SQIVND (reference sequence). The rearrangement joins TRBV19 to TRBJ2-6; D is perhaps TRBD1 (5 bases). The receptor's source is a human donor in good health. Material for sequencing was T cells isolated from PBMCs. The CDR3 reads CASWDRGSSGANVLTF. The CDR3 bases are TGTGCCAGTTGGGATAGGGGCTCCTCTGGGGCCAACGTCCTGACTTTC. The full variable domain, with the rest looked up from reference TRBV19 and TRBJ2-6, is DGGITQSPKYLFRKEGQNVTLSCEQNLNHDAMYWYRQDPGQGLRLIYYSQIVNDFQKGDIAEGYSVSREKKESFPLTVTSAQKNPTAFYLCASWDRGSSGANVLTFGAGSRLTVL.